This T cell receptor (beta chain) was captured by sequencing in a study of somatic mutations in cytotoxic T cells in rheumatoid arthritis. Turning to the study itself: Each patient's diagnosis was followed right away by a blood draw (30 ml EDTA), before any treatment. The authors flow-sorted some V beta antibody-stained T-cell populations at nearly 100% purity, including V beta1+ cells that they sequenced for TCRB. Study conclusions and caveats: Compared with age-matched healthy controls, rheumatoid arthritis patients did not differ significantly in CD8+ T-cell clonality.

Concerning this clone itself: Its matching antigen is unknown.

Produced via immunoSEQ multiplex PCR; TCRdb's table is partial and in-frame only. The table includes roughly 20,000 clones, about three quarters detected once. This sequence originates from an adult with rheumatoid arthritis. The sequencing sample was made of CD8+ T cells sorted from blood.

CDR3 region: CASSLGGMIGEKLFF. The CDR3 nucleotides are TGTGCCAGCAGCTTGGGGGGTATGATCGGCGAAAAACTGTTTTTT. This chain connects TRBV5-6 to TRBJ1-4; D not resolved. This CDR3 comprises 15 residues. CDR1 SGHDT and CDR2 YYEEEE come from the germline V gene. Trimming removed 0 bases from V and 8 bases from J, with 14 bases in between.